A selection of T cell receptor beta chains follows, all from one sample in a study of T cells in Graves' hyperthyroidism and ophthalmopathy. Each CDR3 protein is one row after TCRdb ran MiXCR on the multiplex PCR reads. The sample has approximately 300,000 distinct CDR3 sequences; roughly a fifth are singletons. What was sequenced was blood. The source is a man aged 50 to 60 with Graves' ophthalmopathy. CDR3s include the opening cysteine and the closing phenylalanine or tryptophan. The order of the fields is D gene, V gene, J gene, clone size, CDR3 DNA, CDR3 protein. A D gene is named only where the DNA matches it firmly. Size is stated for part of the rows, as once, few or many counts, or as a class when the clone is expanded.

>TRBD2|TRBV27|TRBJ2-1|few
TGTGCCAGCAGCTCGGGGGGGTCGAGCTCCTACAATGAGCAGTTCTTC
CASSSGGSSSYNEQFF
>TRBD2|TRBV28|TRBJ2-3|many
TGTGCCAGCAGCACACTAGCGGGAGTGTTAGATACGCAGTATTTT
CASSTLAGVLDTQYF
>TRBD1|TRBV6-1|TRBJ2-3|few
TGTGCCAGCAGTACAAGACAGGGCCCGAGCACAGATACGCAGTATTTT
CASSTRQGPSTDTQYF
>NA|TRBV6-1|TRBJ2-3|NA
TGTGCCCTATGCGGGGAAAGAGATACGCAGTATTTT
CALCGERDTQYF
>NA|TRBV5-4|TRBJ1-2|NA
TGTGCCAGCAGCTTAATCGGGGGACCTAACTATGGCTACACCTTC
CASSLIGGPNYGYTF
>NA|TRBV11-2|TRBJ2-2|NA
TGTGCCAGCGGCTTAGCGGTAGACACCGGGGAGCTGTTTTTT
CASGLAVDTGELFF
>TRBD2|TRBV19|TRBJ2-2|NA
TGTGCCAGTAGTAAATTGCTAGCGGGAGGGCCCGCCGGGGAGCTGTTTTTT
CASSKLLAGGPAGELFF
>TRBD2|TRBV7-2|TRBJ2-5|NA
TGTGTCAGCACCCGAGGACTAGCTGCTCAAGAGACCCAGTACTTC
CVSTRGLAAQETQYF
>TRBD2|TRBV2|TRBJ2-1|NA
TGTGCCAGCAGTGAACGGACTAGCCCCAACAATGAGCAGTTCTTC
CASSERTSPNNEQFF
>TRBD2|TRBV28|TRBJ2-1|many
TGTGCCAGCAGTTTAGCGGGAGTTTTGTTTGGACACGTGTCTGACACGAGCTCCTACAATGAGCAGTTCTTC
CASSLAGVLFGHVSDTSSYNEQFF
>NA|TRBV28|TRBJ2-1|many
TGTGCCAGCAGTTTAAGAGGAGATTCCTACAATGAGCAGTTCTTC
CASSLRGDSYNEQFF
>TRBD2|TRBV20-1|TRBJ2-7|many
TGCAGTGCCACGACTAGCGCGACCTACGAGCAGTACTTC
CSATTSATYEQYF
>NA|TRBV12-3/TRBV12-4|TRBJ2-3|many
TGTGCCAACTCCCGAGGAGTGGATACGCAGTATTTT
CANSRGVDTQYF
>NA|TRBV28|TRBJ1-1|many
TGTGCCAGCAGTTTTAATCTGGGCACTGAAGCTTTCTTT
CASSFNLGTEAFF
>TRBD2|TRBV3-1|TRBJ2-3|few
TGTGCCAGCAGCCAAGGTTTACTAGCGGGAGTAATAGATACGCAGTATTTT
CASSQGLLAGVIDTQYF
>TRBD2|TRBV6-1|TRBJ2-7|many
TGTGCCAGCAGTCCCGGGACTAGCGCTTACGAGCAGTACTTC
CASSPGTSAYEQYF
>TRBD1|TRBV28|TRBJ1-2|many
TGTGCCAGCAGGCAGACAGGGGGTGATTATGGCTACACCTTC
CASRQTGGDYGYTF
>TRBD2|TRBV3-1|TRBJ2-7|many
TGTGCCAGCAGCCAAGATTCCAGCGGGAGGGAAACCTACGAGCAGTACTTC
CASSQDSSGRETYEQYF
>NA|TRBV20-1|TRBJ1-2|many
TGCAGTACACAAGTGCTAGCGGTCAGCTCTAACTATGGCTACACCTTC
CSTQVLAVSSNYGYTF
>NA|TRBV12-3/TRBV12-4|TRBJ1-1|many
TGTGCCAGCAGTCCTAACAGGAACACTGAAGCTTTCTTT
CASSPNRNTEAFF
>NA|TRBV9|TRBJ2-7|many
TGTGCCAGCAGCCCGGGACCGAATTCCTACGAGCAGTACTTC
CASSPGPNSYEQYF
>TRBD1|TRBV9|TRBJ2-2|NA
TGTGCCAGCAGCGTCCGCCCCGGACAGGGGGGAACCGGGGAGCTGTTTTTT
CASSVRPGQGGTGELFF
>NA|TRBV9|TRBJ2-5|NA
TGTGCCAGCAGCCCACCGGGCGCGGGACACAAAGAGACCCAGTACTTC
CASSPPGAGHKETQYF
>NA|TRBV28|TRBJ1-6|NA
TGTGCCAGCAGTTTAGCAGGAGGTTCACCCCTCCACTTT
CASSLAGGSPLHF
>TRBD2|TRBV5-4|TRBJ2-1|few
TGTGCCAGCAGCTCCCGGACTAGGCTCAATGAGCAGTTCTTC
CASSSRTRLNEQFF
>NA|TRBV6-2/TRBV6-3|TRBJ2-2|NA
TGTGCCAGCAGTTATGTCGGGACCGGGGAGCTGTTTTTT
CASSYVGTGELFF
>NA|TRBV4-1|TRBJ2-3|few
TGCGCCAGCAGCCAAGATGTCACAGGGTATAGCACAGATACGCAGTATTTT
CASSQDVTGYSTDTQYF
>NA|TRBV20-1|TRBJ2-7|many
TGCAGTTCAGGGGTTATCGAGCAGTACTTC
CSSGVIEQYF
>NA|TRBV27|TRBJ2-3|few
TGTGCCAGCAGTTTGGGGGGACAGCGCACAGATACGCAGTATTTT
CASSLGGQRTDTQYF
>NA|TRBV18|TRBJ1-1|many
TGTGCCAGCTCACCATTCGGGAGAGAAGCTTTCTTT
CASSPFGREAFF
>TRBD1|TRBV20-1|TRBJ2-1|many
TGCAGTGCTAGTCCCCCCTCCAGGGGGCCCAATGAGCAGTTCTTC
CSASPPSRGPNEQFF
>NA|TRBV5-1|TRBJ2-1|many
TGCGCCAGCAGCTTGGTAGAGGGGAGAAATGAGCAGTTCTTC
CASSLVEGRNEQFF
>NA|TRBV7-8|TRBJ2-7|many
TGTGCCAGCAGCTTAGATGTCGTCGAGCAGTACTTC
CASSLDVVEQYF
>NA|TRBV6-1|TRBJ1-2|few
TGTGCCAGCAGTGAACGGTGGGACTATGGCTACACCTTC
CASSERWDYGYTF
>NA|TRBV7-2|TRBJ2-2|few
TGTGCCAGCAGCTCGGTAGCAGGGGAGACCGGGGAGCTGTTTTTT
CASSSVAGETGELFF
>TRBD1|TRBV5-6|TRBJ1-2|few
TGTGCCAGCAGCCCGACAGGGCCTCCTGTTTACGGCTACACCTTC
CASSPTGPPVYGYTF
>NA|TRBV28|TRBJ1-2|few
TGTGCCAGCAGAGCGGCCAGCTTCGAGGGCTACACCTTC
CASRAASFEGYTF
>NA|TRBV15|TRBJ2-3|many
TGTGCCACCAGCAGAGGCGTTCAAGCAGCCGCAGATACGCAGTATTTT
CATSRGVQAAADTQYF
>TRBD2|TRBV7-9|TRBJ2-1|many
TGTGCCAGCAGCCCCGGACTAGCGGGAGCCCGGGGAGAGCAGTTCTTC
CASSPGLAGARGEQFF
>NA|TRBV15|TRBJ2-3|once
TGTGCCACCAGCAGAGATTTTGGTACCACAGATACGCAGTATTTT
CATSRDFGTTDTQYF
>TRBD2|TRBV7-2|TRBJ2-1|few
TGTGCCAGCAGCTTAGCCGTTGGCGGGAGGACCCGGGAGCAGTTCTTC
CASSLAVGGRTREQFF
>NA|TRBV6-5|TRBJ1-1|NA
TGTGCCGGCAGTTACCCCGGGACGGGCGCTGAAGCTTTCTTT
CAGSYPGTGAEAFF
>TRBD2|TRBV20-1|TRBJ2-7|NA
TGCAGTGCTAGAGATGTGGGAGGGCCCTACGAGCAGTACTTC
CSARDVGGPYEQYF
>NA|TRBV3-1|TRBJ1-5|many
TGTGCCAGCAGCCAAGAAGGGGGGCCAGGTCAGCCCCAGCATTTT
CASSQEGGPGQPQHF
>TRBD2|TRBV28|TRBJ2-5|NA
TGTGCCAGCGGGAGGGAAGTGGAGACCCAGTACTTC
CASGREVETQYF
>NA|TRBV28|TRBJ2-7|many
TGTGCCAGCAGTTCGCAGTACGAGCAGTACTTC
CASSSQYEQYF
>NA|TRBV4-2|TRBJ2-5|many
TGTGCCAGCAGCCAAGATATGGGGAACGGGGAGACCCAGTACTTC
CASSQDMGNGETQYF
>TRBD1|TRBV28|TRBJ2-7|many
TGTGCCAGCAGCCAGGGGACAGGGGGGACCGGCGAGCAGTACTTC
CASSQGTGGTGEQYF
>TRBD2|TRBV5-1|TRBJ2-5|NA
TGCGCCAGCAGCTTGGATATAGCGGGAGGACCTAGTGGGACCCAGTACTTC
CASSLDIAGGPSGTQYF
>TRBD2|TRBV14|TRBJ2-7|many
TGTGCCAGCAGCCAAAGAGCGGGAGGACGCCTACGACAGCAGTACTTC
CASSQRAGGRLRQQYF
>NA|TRBV20-1|TRBJ1-2|NA
TGCAGTGCTCCCGACGGCCTCTATGGCTACACCTTC
CSAPDGLYGYTF
>NA|TRBV30|TRBJ2-3|many
TGTGCCTGGAGTACAGGAGCGGTGAGGTCAGATACGCAGTATTTT
CAWSTGAVRSDTQYF